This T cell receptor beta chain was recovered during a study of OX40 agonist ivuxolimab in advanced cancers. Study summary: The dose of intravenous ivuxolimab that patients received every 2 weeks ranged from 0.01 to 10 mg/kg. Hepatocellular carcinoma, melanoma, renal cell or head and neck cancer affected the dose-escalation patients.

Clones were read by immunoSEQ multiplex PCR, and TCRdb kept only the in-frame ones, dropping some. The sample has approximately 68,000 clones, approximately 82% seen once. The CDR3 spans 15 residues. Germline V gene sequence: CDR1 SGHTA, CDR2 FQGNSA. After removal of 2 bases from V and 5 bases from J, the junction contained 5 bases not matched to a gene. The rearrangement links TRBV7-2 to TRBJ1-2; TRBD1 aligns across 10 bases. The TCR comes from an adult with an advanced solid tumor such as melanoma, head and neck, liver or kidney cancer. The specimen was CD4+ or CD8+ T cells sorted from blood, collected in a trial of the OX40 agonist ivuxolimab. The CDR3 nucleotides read TGTGCCAGCAGCTTACGACAGGGGGCGGGATATGGCTACACCTTC. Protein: CASSLRQGAGYGYTF.